This T cell receptor beta chain was recorded in a study of blood T cell repertoires in COVID-19. This clone was seen a handful of times. CDR1 is PRHDT, CDR2 FYEKMQ, per germline (reference sequence). V was shortened by 5 bases and J by 3 bases, with 17 bases between the two germline ends. This CDR3 region has 15 residues. Method: immunoSEQ multiplex PCR; TCRdb's copy keeps in-frame clones and lacks some. The sample has some 510,000 clones, more than 75% seen once. This sequence originates from a woman aged 40 to 50 who had recovered from COVID-19. The V call is TRBV13, the J call TRBJ2-7, with a weak D call TRBD1 (5 bases). The sequenced sample consisted of PBMCs or T cells enriched from blood (not recorded which). The CDR3 region has the DNA TGTGCCAGCAGCCCTCCGGGCAGGGAATACTACGAGCAGTACTTC. It translates to CASSPPGREYYEQYF.